This is a list of T cell receptor beta chains from one sample in a study of metastatic and nonmetastatic thyroid tumors. TCRdb re-clonotyped the PCR reads via MiXCR. The sample has roughly 22,000 clones, about 40% seen once. Sample: blood. All receptors derive from a male donor with papillary thyroid cancer or a benign thyroid nodule (not recorded which). Some clones in this sample may be carry-over from other donors' samples. The CDR3 runs from the conserved cysteine through the conserved F or W. Fields, in order: J gene, CDR3 length, V gene, D gene, clone size, CDR3 DNA, CDR3 protein. A D gene is named only where the DNA matches it firmly. Clone size appears in some rows only: once, few, many, or a class for an expanded clone.

j_call: TRBJ2-7; cdr3_length: 14; v_call: TRBV20-1; d_call: -; clone_size: few; cdr3_nt: TGCAGTGCTAGAGATCGGCGACAGTTCTACGAGCAGTACTTC; cdr3_aa: CSARDRRQFYEQYF
j_call: TRBJ2-7; cdr3_length: 15; v_call: TRBV18; d_call: TRBD1; clone_size: -; cdr3_nt: TGTGCCAGCTCACCCCTGGGCAGGGGGCAAAACGAGCAGTACTTC; cdr3_aa: CASSPLGRGQNEQYF
j_call: TRBJ1-1; cdr3_length: 17; v_call: TRBV18; d_call: TRBD1; clone_size: many; cdr3_nt: TGTGCCAGCTCACCACAAGACGTAGGGACAGGGAGCACTGAAGCTTTCTTT; cdr3_aa: CASSPQDVGTGSTEAFF
j_call: TRBJ2-7; cdr3_length: 15; v_call: TRBV18; d_call: TRBD1; clone_size: -; cdr3_nt: TGTGCCAGCTCAGCCGGGACAGGGGCCTCCTACGAGCAGTACTTC; cdr3_aa: CASSAGTGASYEQYF
j_call: TRBJ2-3; cdr3_length: 15; v_call: TRBV30; d_call: -; clone_size: -; cdr3_nt: TGTGCCTGGACTACCGGGACACTCAGCACAGATACGCAGTATTTT; cdr3_aa: CAWTTGTLSTDTQYF
j_call: TRBJ2-1; cdr3_length: 15; v_call: TRBV11-2; d_call: -; clone_size: few; cdr3_nt: TGTGCCAGCAGCTTACGGCCTCGACCTCCCAATGAGCAGTTCTTC; cdr3_aa: CASSLRPRPPNEQFF
j_call: TRBJ2-1; cdr3_length: 14; v_call: TRBV4-1; d_call: -; clone_size: medium-sized; cdr3_nt: TGCGCCAGCAGCCAGGGGGCCCCAGTGGCTGCTCAGTTCTTC; cdr3_aa: CASSQGAPVAAQFF
j_call: TRBJ1-1; cdr3_length: 13; v_call: TRBV20-1; d_call: -; clone_size: -; cdr3_nt: TGCAGTTGGGGTAATACCATGAACACTGAAGCTTTCTTT; cdr3_aa: CSWGNTMNTEAFF
j_call: TRBJ2-7; cdr3_length: 15; v_call: TRBV4-1; d_call: -; clone_size: -; cdr3_nt: TGCGCCAGCAGCCAAGTTTTAGGTCCCTCCTACGAGCAGTACTTC; cdr3_aa: CASSQVLGPSYEQYF
j_call: TRBJ1-5; cdr3_length: 14; v_call: TRBV30; d_call: TRBD1; clone_size: -; cdr3_nt: TGTGCCTGGAGTGTACGACAGGGTATTCAGCCCCAGCATTTT; cdr3_aa: CAWSVRQGIQPQHF
j_call: TRBJ1-1; cdr3_length: 13; v_call: TRBV6-6; d_call: -; clone_size: medium-sized; cdr3_nt: TGTGCCAGCAGTTACCTTGGGACGGATGAAGCTTTCTTT; cdr3_aa: CASSYLGTDEAFF
j_call: TRBJ2-5; cdr3_length: 16; v_call: TRBV6-1; d_call: TRBD1; clone_size: -; cdr3_nt: TGTGCCAGCAGTGGAATTTTAACAGGGGGTCGCGAGACCCAGTACTTC; cdr3_aa: CASSGILTGGRETQYF
j_call: TRBJ2-7; cdr3_length: 13; v_call: TRBV28; d_call: TRBD1; clone_size: few; cdr3_nt: TGTGCCAGCAGCTCTACCGACAGGGGTGAGCAGTACTTC; cdr3_aa: CASSSTDRGEQYF
j_call: TRBJ2-7; cdr3_length: 12; v_call: TRBV30; d_call: TRBD1; clone_size: -; cdr3_nt: TGTGCCTGGGGGGGACAGGGCTACGAGCAGTACTTC; cdr3_aa: CAWGGQGYEQYF
j_call: TRBJ2-7; cdr3_length: 11; v_call: TRBV2; d_call: -; clone_size: -; cdr3_nt: TGTGCCAGCAGTGAAGGCTACGAGCAGTACTTC; cdr3_aa: CASSEGYEQYF
j_call: TRBJ1-2; cdr3_length: 12; v_call: TRBV30; d_call: -; clone_size: -; cdr3_nt: TGTGCCTTACTTACAGGGAACTATGGCTACACCTTC; cdr3_aa: CALLTGNYGYTF
j_call: TRBJ2-7; cdr3_length: 14; v_call: TRBV30; d_call: TRBD2; clone_size: -; cdr3_nt: TGTGCCTGCTCCGGGGCGGGGGGGAGCTACGAGCAGTACTTC; cdr3_aa: CACSGAGGSYEQYF
j_call: TRBJ2-7; cdr3_length: 16; v_call: TRBV28; d_call: TRBD2; clone_size: many; cdr3_nt: TGTGCCAGCCAGACGGGGGGTAGCGGGAGCCCCTACGAGCAGTACTTC; cdr3_aa: CASQTGGSGSPYEQYF
j_call: TRBJ2-7; cdr3_length: 13; v_call: TRBV14; d_call: -; clone_size: -; cdr3_nt: TGTGCCAGCAGCCAAGAGGGCCCCTACGAGCAGTACTTC; cdr3_aa: CASSQEGPYEQYF
j_call: TRBJ1-3; cdr3_length: 14; v_call: TRBV12-3/TRBV12-4; d_call: -; clone_size: few; cdr3_nt: TGTGCCAGCAGGGACCCCAGCTCTGGAAACACCATATATTTT; cdr3_aa: CASRDPSSGNTIYF
j_call: TRBJ1-3; cdr3_length: 14; v_call: TRBV19; d_call: -; clone_size: -; cdr3_nt: TGTGCCAGTAGAGTGCAGCCCTCTGGAAACACCATATATTTT; cdr3_aa: CASRVQPSGNTIYF
j_call: TRBJ2-5; cdr3_length: 18; v_call: TRBV3-1; d_call: TRBD2; clone_size: many; cdr3_nt: TGTGCCAGCAGCCAAGATCGGCGGGGGGGGCGCGCTCAAGAGACCCAGTACTTC; cdr3_aa: CASSQDRRGGRAQETQYF